These 30 T cell receptor beta chains were all obtained from the same sample, sequenced in a study of T cell responses to AZD1222 COVID-19 vaccine. Sequenced by immunoSEQ multiplex PCR; TCRdb stores in-frame clones only, minus some. The sample carries about 140,000 clones, 85% to 90% recorded once. This material consisted of peripheral blood, taken 28 days after the second AZD1222 dose. Every receptor here comes from an adult who received the AZD1222 COVID-19 vaccine.

This sequence joins TRBV25-1 and TRBJ1-2; weak D call: TRBD1 (6 bases). From germline, CDR1 is MGHDK and CDR2 SYGVNS. Trimming shortened V by 0 bases and J by 8 bases, and 16 bases separated the two germline ends. The CDR3 is 15 residues long. CDR3 nucleotide sequence: TGTGCCAGCAGTGAATATCGGCAGGGGCCGGCGGGCTACACCTTC. It specifies CASSEYRQGPAGYTF.

The chain employs TRBV19 and TRBJ1-2; D is perhaps TRBD1 (5 bases). Germline V lookup: CDR1 LNHDA, CDR2 SQIVND (reference sequence). CDR3 size: 14 residues. Trimming took off 6 bases at V and 7 bases at J, with 18 bases between the two ends. The CDR3 loop reads CASSTGPEFGGYTF. The CDR3 DNA is TGTGCCAGTAGCACGGGACCGGAGTTCGGTGGCTACACCTTC.

The chain links TRBV15 to TRBJ1-1; 7 nucleotides align to TRBD1. This CDR3 spans 17 amino acids. CDR1 LNHNV and CDR2 YYDKDF come from the germline V gene (reference sequence). J gave up 3 bases and V 2 bases, and 12 bases lay outside the gene matches. In DNA, the CDR3 is TGTGCCACCAGCAGACCGGACCGGACAGGTTTTCACACTGAAGCTTTCTTT. It codes for CATSRPDRTGFHTEAFF.

This chain joins TRBV30 and TRBJ1-2; D remains ambiguous. Trimming cost V 4 bases and J 7 bases, with 19 bases left between them. Germline CDR1 GTSNPN, CDR2 SVGIG (reference sequence). This CDR3 comprises 14 residues. The CDR3 bases are TGTGCCTGGACAAATACAGAGGTCGCCCGTGGCTACACCTTC. Translating gives CAWTNTEVARGYTF.

This clone was recorded once. The rearrangement joins TRBV6-2 or TRBV6-3 to TRBJ1-2; D gene ambiguous. The V and J ends lost 4 bases and 3 bases respectively, with 9 bases between them. CDR3 length: 13 amino acids. CDR1 is MNHEY, CDR2 SVGEGT, per germline. CDR3 sequence: CASSSSRHYGYTF. The CDR3 region has the DNA TGTGCCAGCAGTTCCTCTAGGCACTATGGCTACACCTTC.

This clone is categorized as large. This chain uses TRBV7-9 with TRBJ2-1; TRBD2 matches at 7 bases. CDR1 SEHNR and CDR2 FQNEAQ come from the germline V gene (reference sequence). The CDR3 length is 14 residues. With 5 bases clipped from V and 7 bases from J, the junction kept 8 bases outside the gene matches. The CDR3 loop reads CASSGPAAGNEQFF. DNA for the CDR3: TGTGCCAGCAGCGGTCCGGCAGCGGGGAATGAGCAGTTCTTC.

V gene TRBV29-1 combines with J gene TRBJ2-3; 7 bases are shared with TRBD2. This CDR3 comprises 15 residues. V trimming: 6 bases; J trimming: 0 bases; junction bases outside the gene matches: 9. Germline V gene lookup returns CDR1 SQVTM and CDR2 ANQGSEA. The CDR3 DNA reads as TGCAGCGTCCCCCGGCAGGGAGGGAGCACAGATACGCAGTATTTT. The encoded protein is CSVPRQGGSTDTQYF.

The chain links TRBV19 to TRBJ1-1; 7 bases are a match to TRBD1. CDR1 and CDR2 (germline): LNHDA, SQIVND (reference sequence). The CDR3 consists of 15 residues. The ends lost 8 bases at V and 11 bases at J; junction bases unmatched: 20. The CDR3 sequence: CASESPTGMGLKAFF. The CDR3 DNA reads TGTGCCAGTGAGTCCCCGACAGGGATGGGTCTTAAGGCTTTCTTT.

This clone was seen more than once but under ten times. The chain recombines TRBV5-1 with TRBJ1-3; D call uncertain. V lost 4 bases, J lost 2 bases, and 13 bases lay in between. The germline CDR1 and CDR2 sequences are SGHRS and YFSETQ. The CDR3 extends over 15 amino acids. The CDR3 DNA follows: TGCGCCAGCAGCCCAACGGCGGGGACTGGAAACACCATATATTTT. Translated: CASSPTAGTGNTIYF.

This chain uses TRBV18 with TRBJ2-2; D remains unclear. Germline V gene sequence: CDR1 KGHSH, CDR2 LQKENI. The CDR3 covers 17 residues. Trimming took 5 bases from V and 0 from J, leaving 16 bases between them. The CDR3 DNA reads as TGTGCCAGCTCAATTCTGGAAGATATCGCGAACACCGGGGAGCTGTTTTTT. Protein product: CASSILEDIANTGELFF.

This chain links TRBV9 with TRBJ1-3; 7 bases agree with TRBD1. Trimming cost V 0 bases and J 1 base; bases outside gene matches: 1. CDR3 length equals 15 residues. Germline V gene data show CDR1 as SGDLS and CDR2 as YYNGEE. The CDR3 protein is CASSVETGSGNTIYF. DNA for the CDR3: TGTGCCAGCAGCGTAGAGACAGGGTCTGGAAACACCATATATTTT.

This sequence joins TRBV3-1 (or the pseudogene TRBV3-2) and TRBJ2-3, with TRBD1 matching 9 bases. Germline V gives CDR1 LGHDT, CDR2 YNNKEL (reference sequence). The CDR3 contains 15 residues. Unmatched junction bases numbered 7, after V lost 4 bases and J lost 5 bases. The CDR3 DNA follows: TGTGCCAGCAGCCCCCGGGACAGGGTCGGAGATACGCAGTATTTT. It translates to CASSPRDRVGDTQYF.

The chain carries TRBV15 and TRBJ2-7; D remains unclear. The CDR3 is 13 residues long. Germline CDR1 reads LNHNV; CDR2 reads YYDKDF (reference sequence). Trimming shortened V by 0 bases and J by 6 bases, and 9 bases separated the two germline ends. For the CDR3, the DNA is TGTGCCACCAGCAGAGATAAGGTCTCCGAGCAGTACTTC. Protein: CATSRDKVSEQYF.

V and J are TRBV5-1 and TRBJ2-3, with D hard to call. This CDR3 is built from 14 residues. Per germline, CDR1 SGHRS and CDR2 YFSETQ. Trimming stripped 2 bases from V and 4 bases from J, with 11 bases between. The chain's CDR3 is CASSFVKGSDTQYF. The DNA for the CDR3 is TGCGCCAGCAGCTTTGTGAAGGGCTCAGATACGCAGTATTTT.

The genes are TRBV30 and TRBJ1-2, with D unresolved. The germline CDR1 and CDR2 sequences are GTSNPN and SVGIG (reference sequence). The V gene lost 4 bases and the J gene lost 2 bases, with 17 bases spanning the gap. The CDR3 loop spans 15 amino acids. Here the CDR3 reads CAWTRQAGRNYGYTF. DNA of the CDR3: TGTGCCTGGACTCGTCAGGCCGGCAGAAACTATGGCTACACCTTC. Full variable domain (missing parts from reference TRBV30 and TRBJ1-2): SQTIHQWPATLVQPVGSPLSLECTVEGTSNPNLYWYRQAAGRGLQLLFYSVGIGQISSEVPQNLSASRPQDRQFILSSKKLLLSDSGFYLCAWTRQAGRNYGYTFGSGTRLTVV.

The rearrangement uses TRBV18 and TRBJ2-1, with TRBD2 matching 7 bases. The ends lost 8 bases at V and 7 bases at J; junction bases unmatched: 5. Germline CDR1 reads KGHSH; CDR2 reads LQKENI. The CDR3 has 12 residues. CDR3 in DNA: TGTGCCAGCGGGCGGGGGTTGAATGAGCAGTTCTTC. It is translated as CASGRGLNEQFF.

The gene calls are TRBV18 and TRBJ1-5; D might be TRBD1 (5 bases). CDR3 length equals 17 residues. Germline CDR1 reads KGHSH; CDR2 reads LQKENI. V was pared by 4 bases and J by 2 bases, with 18 bases between. The CDR3, as DNA: TGTGCCAGCTCACAATTCCCCGGCAGGGATGGCAATCAGCCCCAGCATTTT. Protein: CASSQFPGRDGNQPQHF.

Ten or more counts support this clone. The V and J genes are TRBV27 and TRBJ1-1, with 7 bases lining up with TRBD1. Germline lookup yields CDR1 MNHEY and CDR2 SMNVEV (reference sequence). V gave up 3 bases and J gave up 6 bases; unmatched junction bases: 10. CDR3 length equals 15 residues. Here the CDR3 DNA reads TGTGCCAGCAGTTTGGGAGGGGGCGGAAGATCTGAAGCTTTCTTT. It encodes CASSLGGGGRSEAFF.

V usage is TRBV6-5 and J usage is TRBJ1-1; 7 nucleotides agree with TRBD1. This CDR3 has 14 amino acids. Germline V CDR1 and CDR2: MNHEY, SVGAGI. The junction had 3 bases not matched to a gene; V was cut back by 5 bases and J by 0 bases. CDR3 in DNA: TGTGCCAGCAGTCCACAGGGGTTGAACACTGAAGCTTTCTTT. This sequence encodes CASSPQGLNTEAFF.

The J gene is TRBJ2-5, the V gene TRBV19, with TRBD1 matching 7 bases. The ends lost 4 bases at V and 2 bases at J; junction bases unmatched: 16. Germline lookup yields CDR1 LNHDA and CDR2 SQIVND (reference sequence). The CDR3 length is 18 residues. As DNA, the CDR3 is TGTGCCAGTAGTACTAATAAAAAGACCGGGACAGCTCAAGAGACCCAGTACTTC. It codes for CASSTNKKTGTAQETQYF.

This clone was counted between two and nine times. The CDR3 protein is CASSPLLSWGAEAFF. The CDR3 DNA sequence: TGTGCCAGCAGCCCCCTTTTGTCTTGGGGCGCGGAAGCTTTCTTT. The gene calls are TRBV28 and TRBJ1-1; a weak D match, TRBD1 (5 bases). Germline V CDR1 and CDR2: MDHEN, SYDVKM. Trimming took 6 bases from V and 8 from J, leaving 22 bases between them. This CDR3 is 15 amino acids long.

The chain joins TRBV5-1 to TRBJ1-1; no reliable D call. The CDR3 covers 13 residues. Germline V CDR1 and CDR2: SGHRS, YFSETQ. V lost 5 bases, J lost 3 bases, and 11 bases lay in between. Written as DNA, the CDR3 is TGCGCCAGCAGGAATGACATCTACACTGAAGCTTTCTTT. Amino acid sequence: CASRNDIYTEAFF.

In its sample, this clone was seen a few times. The rearrangement joins TRBV19 to TRBJ1-2, with 7 bases aligning to TRBD1. V gave up 8 bases and J gave up 4 bases; unmatched junction bases: 10. Germline V CDR1 and CDR2: LNHDA, SQIVND (reference sequence). This CDR3 region has 14 residues. CDR3 in amino acids: CASLRDRDSYGYTF. Here the CDR3 DNA reads TGTGCCAGTCTCAGAGACAGGGATAGCTATGGCTACACCTTC.

This chain joins TRBV25-1 and TRBJ2-3, with D possibly called TRBD1 or TRBD2 (7 bases each). Germline V gene data show CDR1 as MGHDK and CDR2 as SYGVNS. V lost 3 bases, J lost 0 bases, and 10 bases lay in between. The CDR3 length is 15 residues. DNA of the CDR3: TGTGCCAGCAGTGACAGGGGGGGGAGCACAGATACGCAGTATTTT. Protein sequence: CASSDRGGSTDTQYF.

The chain recombines TRBV6-2 or TRBV6-3 with TRBJ2-1; TRBD2 might be the D (6 bases). V dropped 0 bases and J dropped 2 bases, with 20 bases sitting between them. CDR1 MNHEY and CDR2 SVGEGT come from the germline V gene. The CDR3 is 19 amino acids. CDR3 loop: CASSYSRGINSGAYNEQFF. The CDR3 nucleotides read TGTGCCAGCAGTTACTCTCGGGGTATAAATAGCGGAGCCTACAATGAGCAGTTCTTC.

This rearrangement joins TRBV6-1 to TRBJ1-4; D perhaps matches TRBD1 (5 bases). The germline V gene encodes CDR1 MNHNS and CDR2 SASEGT. V was pared by 4 bases and J by 10 bases, with 28 bases between. This CDR3 has 18 residues. CDR3 protein: CASSATASDRLAARKLFF. CDR3 nucleotide sequence: TGTGCCAGCAGTGCGACAGCCTCGGACCGCTTAGCTGCGAGAAAACTGTTTTTT.

The CDR3 sequence is CASANFEKLFF. The CDR3 DNA reads as TGTGCCAGCGCCAATTTCGAAAAACTGTTTTTT. This sequence joins TRBV28 and TRBJ1-4, with unresolved D. Trimming stripped 8 bases from V and 8 bases from J, with 9 bases between. The CDR3 runs 11 residues. The germline CDR1 and CDR2 sequences are MDHEN and SYDVKM.

The V and J genes are TRBV5-1 and TRBJ2-3; D ambiguous. Germline V lookup: CDR1 SGHRS, CDR2 YFSETQ. V was pared by 4 bases and J by 2 bases, with 8 bases between. The CDR3 extends over 13 amino acids. The CDR3 region has the DNA TGCGCCAGCAGCCGGAGTTACACAGATACGCAGTATTTT. Translated, it gives CASSRSYTDTQYF.

The chain carries TRBV27 and TRBJ1-5, with D hard to call. The germline V and J ends were trimmed by 6 bases and 2 bases, with 5 bases remaining between them. The CDR3 contains 12 residues. CDR1 and CDR2 from the germline V gene are MNHEY and SMNVEV (reference sequence). This chain's CDR3 is CASRAGNQPQHF. The CDR3 DNA sequence: TGTGCCAGCAGGGCTGGCAATCAGCCCCAGCATTTT.

The J gene is TRBJ1-2, the V gene TRBV30; unclear D gene. V lost 2 bases to trimming and J lost 4 bases, with 8 bases between them. Germline V gene lookup returns CDR1 GTSNPN and CDR2 SVGIG (reference sequence). The CDR3 extends over 12 amino acids. The chain's CDR3 is CAWSTVFYGYTF. The CDR3 DNA follows: TGTGCCTGGAGTACGGTCTTCTATGGCTACACCTTC.